The 7 T cell receptor beta chains below were found in one sample sequenced in a study of technical replicates of blood from a handful of donors. This table comes from immunoSEQ multiplex PCR, and its TCRdb copy is limited to in-frame clones, with some not included. The sample shows over 80,000 clones, about 96% of them seen only once. The sequencing input was T cells isolated from PBMCs. Every receptor here comes from a human donor in good health.

The chain employs TRBV30 and TRBJ1-4; possible D gene TRBD1, 5 bases. Trimming removed 3 bases at V and 11 bases at J, with 16 bases between. Germline CDR1 is GTSNPN and CDR2 is SVGIG (reference sequence). The CDR3 has 13 amino acids. In DNA form, the CDR3 reads TGTGCCTGGAGCGAAGTCCCCAGGGCGAAACTGTTTTTT. It translates to CAWSEVPRAKLFF.

V is TRBV7-5 and J is TRBJ2-7; no check of the table's D call, TRBD1, against the DNA was made. TRBV7-5 is a listed pseudogene. This CDR3 has 20 amino acids. CDR3 in amino acids: CVRSLHGDRGENLSLYEQYF. The CDR3 DNA follows: TGTGTCAGAAGCTTACACGGGGACAGGGGTGAAAACCTATCCCTTTACGAGCAGTACTTC.

The sample holds one count of this clone. The chain links TRBV28 to TRBJ1-4; D uncertain. Germline CDR1 and CDR2: MDHEN and SYDVKM. The CDR3 is 15 amino acids. V gave up 2 bases and J gave up 0 bases, with 7 bases separating them. The CDR3 is CASSLGPATNEKLFF. The CDR3 DNA reads as TGTGCCAGCAGTTTAGGGCCGGCAACTAATGAAAAACTGTTTTTT.

CDR3 protein: CASSFDGGRPGQPQHF. For the CDR3, the DNA is TGTGCCAGCAGCTTTGACGGGGGGCGGCCGGGTCAGCCCCAGCATTTT. The gene calls are TRBV7-9 and TRBJ1-5; D possibly corresponds to TRBD1 (6 bases). V was trimmed by 3 bases and J by 6 bases, leaving 18 bases between them. The CDR3 covers 16 residues. Germline values: CDR1 SEHNR, CDR2 FQNEAQ (reference sequence).

This chain connects TRBV5-1 to TRBJ2-7; weak D call: TRBD1 (5 bases). The V end was cut by 4 bases, the J end by 4 bases, with 18 bases between. The CDR3 is 15 residues long. CDR1 and CDR2 (germline): SGHRS, YFSETQ. CDR3 in amino acids: CASSPLQGGEYEQYF. The CDR3 nucleotides are TGCGCCAGCAGCCCCCTCCAGGGTGGAGAGTACGAGCAGTACTTC.

The gene calls are TRBV7-2 and TRBJ2-3; TRBD2 is a possible D gene (7 bases). Trimming stripped 4 bases from V and 6 bases from J, with 14 bases between. The CDR3 loop spans 14 amino acids. Germline CDR1 and CDR2: SGHTA and FQGNSA. For the CDR3, the DNA is TGTGCCAGCAGCTACGGGGGGCTCTGGGATACGCAGTATTTT. Amino acids: CASSYGGLWDTQYF.

The V call is TRBV30, the J call TRBJ1-3; TRBD1 aligns across 10 bases. Per germline, CDR1 GTSNPN and CDR2 SVGIG (reference sequence). The CDR3 extends over 16 amino acids. After removal of 2 bases from V and 2 bases from J, the junction contained 6 bases not matched to a gene. The CDR3 DNA sequence: TGTGCCTGGAGTCCCGGGACAGGGGACGCTGGAAACACCATATATTTT. The encoded protein is CAWSPGTGDAGNTIYF.